The 25 T cell receptor beta chains listed next were all sequenced from one sample in a study of T cells in Graves' hyperthyroidism and ophthalmopathy. Amplified TCR beta CDR3 regions came from RNA transcripts. A set of HTBI primers served as the primers for a first-round RT-PCR of the TCR CDR3. Each CDR3 protein gets one entry after TCRdb re-called the multiplex PCR reads with MiXCR. The table lists more than 450,000 distinct CDR3 sequences, 11% to 15% of them singletons. Sequencing was carried out using blood. The receptor source for this set is a woman in her thirties or forties with Graves' hyperthyroidism.

This clonotype was counted many times. The chain carries TRBV9 and TRBJ2-2; tentative D call: TRBD2 (6 bases). Germline V gives CDR1 SGDLS, CDR2 YYNGEE. The CDR3 covers 16 residues. V was pared by 3 bases and J by 6 bases, with 18 bases between. CDR3 protein: CASSGGGGNSPGELFF. The CDR3 DNA reads TGTGCCAGCAGCGGCGGTGGCGGGAATTCACCCGGGGAGCTGTTTTTT.

This clonotype was found a few times. This chain connects TRBV19 to TRBJ2-2, with TRBD1 matching 7 bases. This CDR3 has 15 residues. Germline-derived CDR1 and CDR2 are LNHDA and SQIVND (reference sequence). With V trimmed by 4 bases and J by 5 bases, 7 bases remained unmatched. This chain's CDR3 is CASSKTGLRTGELFF. Here the CDR3 DNA reads TGTGCCAGTAGTAAGACAGGGTTACGAACCGGGGAGCTGTTTTTT.

The rearrangement uses TRBV25-1 and TRBJ1-1; a possible D gene is TRBD1 (5 bases). The CDR3 extends over 13 amino acids. V was shortened by 4 bases and J by 6 bases, with 12 bases between the two germline ends. Per germline, CDR1 MGHDK and CDR2 SYGVNS. CDR3 nucleotides: TGTGCCAGCAGTGGGGGGGGGTTCTCTGAAGCTTTCTTT. This sequence encodes CASSGGGFSEAFF.

The chain employs TRBV20-1 and TRBJ2-7; D is possibly TRBD2 (6 bases). With 3 bases removed from V and 3 bases from J, the gap between germline ends came to 12 bases. The CDR3 sequence is 13 residues long. Germline V gene lookup returns CDR1 DFQATT and CDR2 SNEGSKA (reference sequence). As DNA, the CDR3 is TGCAGTGCTAGGTGGCCGGAGGGCTACGAGCAGTACTTC. Translating it yields CSARWPEGYEQYF.

This clonotype was counted at least ten times. The chain couples TRBV28 to TRBJ2-2; the match to TRBD2 covers 8 bases. CDR3 length: 14 amino acids. Trimming cost V 7 bases and J 6 bases; bases outside gene matches: 7. The germline V gene encodes CDR1 MDHEN and CDR2 SYDVKM. CDR3 residues: CASIVAGSAGELFF. The CDR3 region has the DNA TGTGCCAGCATCGTAGCGGGATCCGCCGGGGAGCTGTTTTTT.

This chain connects TRBV5-1 to TRBJ2-3; the match to TRBD1 covers 7 bases. In germline, CDR1 is SGHRS, CDR2 YFSETQ. The CDR3 is 16 amino acids. Trimming removed 3 bases from V and 0 bases from J; junction bases left unmatched: 7. The CDR3 DNA sequence: TGCGCCAGCAGCTGGCGGACAGGTACTAGCACAGATACGCAGTATTTT. Its translation is CASSWRTGTSTDTQYF.

The V call is TRBV6-2 or TRBV6-3, the J call TRBJ2-4; D gene uncertain. Per germline, CDR1 MNHEY and CDR2 SVGEGT. The CDR3 sequence is 16 residues long. Between the trimmed V and J ends, which lost 5 bases and 1 base, there was a span of 15 bases. As DNA, the CDR3 is TGTGCCAGCAGTCGCGCCCCATTGGAGGCCAAAAACATTCAGTACTTC. Its translation is CASSRAPLEAKNIQYF.

This clonotype occurred many times. The rearrangement uses TRBV27 and TRBJ2-5, with 10 bases matching TRBD1. CDR3 length equals 16 residues. Germline V gene data show CDR1 as MNHEY and CDR2 as SMNVEV (reference sequence). Unmatched junction bases numbered 10, after V lost 5 bases and J lost 4 bases. The CDR3 DNA follows: TGTGCCAGCAGTAGGACAGGGGGGAGTGGTACAGAGACCCAGTACTTC. It codes for CASSRTGGSGTETQYF.

This clonotype was counted only a few times. The rearrangement links TRBV12-3 or TRBV12-4 to TRBJ1-5; D uncertain. V dropped 5 bases and J dropped 9 bases, with 11 bases sitting between them. The CDR3 is 12 amino acids. DNA of the CDR3: TGTGCCAGCAGTACAACCCCATGGCCCCAGCATTTT. Its protein product is CASSTTPWPQHF.

The table lists this clonotype with many counts. The chain uses TRBV6-1 and TRBJ1-5; 8 bases match TRBD1. Trimming took 7 bases from V and 6 from J; bases not matched to a gene: 11. Germline CDR1 is MNHNS and CDR2 is SASEGT. The CDR3 extends over 15 amino acids. The CDR3 loop reads CASTLDRGVGQPQHF. CDR3 coding DNA: TGTGCCAGCACTCTTGACAGGGGAGTGGGTCAGCCCCAGCATTTT.

This clonotype turned up a few times. The chain recombines TRBV28 with TRBJ1-5; no definite D call. CDR3 length equals 13 residues. Trimming shortened V by 5 bases and J by 5 bases, and 10 bases separated the two germline ends. Looked up from germline, CDR1 is MDHEN and CDR2 is SYDVKM. CDR3 residues: CASSPPRDQPQHF. The CDR3, as DNA: TGTGCCAGCAGTCCCCCACGGGATCAGCCCCAGCATTTT.

This clonotype appeared many times. This chain connects TRBV20-1 to TRBJ2-5, with TRBD1 matching 9 bases. The V gene's germline CDR1 is DFQATT and CDR2 SNEGSKA (reference sequence). V dropped 0 bases and J dropped 4; count of bases not matched to a gene: 3. The CDR3 has 14 amino acids. CDR3 DNA sequence: TGCAGTGCTAGAGATCTACAGGGGGCAGAGACCCAGTACTTC. This gives the protein CSARDLQGAETQYF.

The chain carries TRBV29-1 and TRBJ2-3; a weak D match, TRBD1 (6 bases). This CDR3 spans 12 amino acids. The V and J ends lost 2 bases and 6 bases respectively, with 9 bases between them. CDR1 SQVTM and CDR2 ANQGSEA come from the germline V gene. The CDR3, as DNA: TGCAGCGTTGAATCTAGGGGGGATACGCAGTATTTT. This gives the protein CSVESRGDTQYF.

This clonotype was observed a handful of times. The rearrangement joins TRBV6-1 to TRBJ2-7; no reliable D call. The CDR3 sequence is 15 residues long. Trimming cost V 6 bases and J 2 bases, with 17 bases left between them. The germline gives CDR1 MNHNS, CDR2 SASEGT. For the CDR3, the DNA is TGTGCCAGCAGCGCGACACCTCCGTCCCCCTACGAGCAGTACTTC. As protein: CASSATPPSPYEQYF.

The CDR3 is CASSPQGAEVAGANVLTF. The CDR3 coding sequence is TGCGCCAGCAGCCCACAGGGGGCTGAGGTAGCTGGGGCCAACGTCCTGACTTTC. This sequence joins TRBV4-1 and TRBJ2-6; 9 bases map to TRBD1. With 4 bases clipped from V and 2 bases from J, the junction kept 9 bases outside the gene matches. Germline CDR1 and CDR2: MGHRA and YSYEKL. This CDR3 is built from 18 residues.

The rearrangement links TRBV24-1 to TRBJ2-1, with 11 bases lining up with TRBD2. The germline CDR1 and CDR2 sequences are KGHDR and SFDVKD. This CDR3 is 18 amino acids long. The V gene end was trimmed by 0 bases and the J gene end by 1 base; junction bases not matched to a gene: 4. The CDR3 sequence is CATSDLTSGSASYNEQFF. In nucleotides, the CDR3 is TGTGCCACCAGTGATTTGACTAGCGGGAGCGCGTCCTACAATGAGCAGTTCTTC.

This clonotype came up a few times. The CDR3 region is CASSIVGRATEAFF. CDR3 nucleotides: TGTGCCAGTAGTATAGTGGGCAGGGCCACTGAAGCTTTCTTT. The chain links TRBV19 to TRBJ1-1; D might be TRBD1 (5 bases). The germline V gene has CDR1 LNHDA and CDR2 SQIVND (reference sequence). Trimming took off 1 base at V and 4 bases at J, with 10 bases between the two ends. The CDR3 consists of 14 residues.

This clonotype came up many times. The gene calls are TRBV7-2 and TRBJ2-3; D is undetermined. This CDR3 is 14 amino acids long. Germline V lookup: CDR1 SGHTA, CDR2 FQGNSA. Between the trimmed V and J ends, which lost 3 bases and 2 bases, there was a span of 9 bases. CDR3 residues: CASSLMTDTDTQYF. The CDR3, as DNA: TGTGCCAGCAGCTTGATGACCGACACAGATACGCAGTATTTT.

This clonotype was recorded many times. The chain links TRBV20-1 to TRBJ1-5; TRBD1 is a possible D gene (5 bases). The CDR3 spans 16 residues. The germline gives CDR1 DFQATT, CDR2 SNEGSKA (reference sequence). V was clipped by 1 base and J by 0 bases, with 13 bases between them. The CDR3 nucleotides read TGCAGTGCTAGAGTTGTGGCAGGGCTTAGCAATCAGCCCCAGCATTTT. This encodes CSARVVAGLSNQPQHF.

The rearrangement uses TRBV5-5 and TRBJ2-7; 12 bases agree with TRBD1. The germline gives CDR1 SGHKS, CDR2 YYEKEE (reference sequence). CDR3 size: 14 residues. V gave up 3 bases and J gave up 6 bases; unmatched junction bases: 4. The CDR3 coding sequence is TGTGCCAGCAGCTCGGGACAGGGGGCGGCCGAGCAGTACTTC. This translates into CASSSGQGAAEQYF.

This clonotype appeared many times. This rearrangement joins TRBV20-1 to TRBJ2-3; D unresolved. This CDR3 contains 13 residues. In germline, CDR1 is DFQATT, CDR2 SNEGSKA (reference sequence). V lost 3 bases and J lost 0, with 7 bases in between. The CDR3, as DNA: TGCAGTGCTAGGTATAGGAGCACAGATACGCAGTATTTT. This codes for CSARYRSTDTQYF.

In this sample, this clonotype turned up a few times. V and J are TRBV6-5 and TRBJ2-7, with D unclear. The germline CDR1 and CDR2 sequences are MNHEY and SVGAGI. V lost 0 bases to trimming and J lost 2 bases, with 17 bases between them. The CDR3 has 17 residues. The chain's CDR3 is CASSYSKASAKAYEQYF. The DNA of the CDR3 is TGTGCCAGCAGTTACTCGAAAGCTTCAGCGAAGGCCTACGAGCAGTACTTC.

This clonotype showed up many times. This rearrangement joins TRBV10-3 to TRBJ2-7, with 7 positions matching TRBD2. There are 14 residues in the CDR3. Germline CDR1 ENHRY, CDR2 SYGVKD. Trimming at V came to 4 bases and at J to 4 bases, leaving 7 bases not matched to a gene. The CDR3 DNA sequence: TGTGCCATCAGTGGGGCGGGGGTCGGGTACGAGCAGTACTTC. This gives the protein CAISGAGVGYEQYF.

The sample holds a few counts of this clonotype. This chain connects TRBV15 to TRBJ1-1; D remains unclear. CDR1 LNHNV and CDR2 YYDKDF come from the germline V gene (reference sequence). Trimming took 8 bases from V and 1 from J, leaving 11 bases between them. This CDR3 spans 13 amino acids. The CDR3 sequence is CATVYSSNTEAFF. The CDR3 bases are TGTGCCACCGTGTACTCCTCGAACACTGAAGCTTTCTTT. Supplemented by reference TRBV15 and TRBJ1-1, the full variable domain reads DAMVIQNPRYQVTQFGKPVTLSCSQTLNHNVMYWYQQKSSQAPKLLFHYYDKDFNNEADTPDNFQSRRPNTSFCFLDIRSPGLGDTAMYLCATVYSSNTEAFFGQGTRLTVV.

V gene TRBV25-1 combines with J gene TRBJ2-7, with D perhaps TRBD1 or TRBD2 (5 bases each). CDR1 and CDR2 from the germline V gene are MGHDK and SYGVNS. The CDR3 has 14 amino acids. V was clipped by 2 bases and J by 4 bases, with 12 bases between them. CDR3 region: CASSEAGRVYEQYF. The CDR3 nucleotides read TGTGCCAGCAGTGAAGCAGGGCGGGTTTACGAGCAGTACTTC.